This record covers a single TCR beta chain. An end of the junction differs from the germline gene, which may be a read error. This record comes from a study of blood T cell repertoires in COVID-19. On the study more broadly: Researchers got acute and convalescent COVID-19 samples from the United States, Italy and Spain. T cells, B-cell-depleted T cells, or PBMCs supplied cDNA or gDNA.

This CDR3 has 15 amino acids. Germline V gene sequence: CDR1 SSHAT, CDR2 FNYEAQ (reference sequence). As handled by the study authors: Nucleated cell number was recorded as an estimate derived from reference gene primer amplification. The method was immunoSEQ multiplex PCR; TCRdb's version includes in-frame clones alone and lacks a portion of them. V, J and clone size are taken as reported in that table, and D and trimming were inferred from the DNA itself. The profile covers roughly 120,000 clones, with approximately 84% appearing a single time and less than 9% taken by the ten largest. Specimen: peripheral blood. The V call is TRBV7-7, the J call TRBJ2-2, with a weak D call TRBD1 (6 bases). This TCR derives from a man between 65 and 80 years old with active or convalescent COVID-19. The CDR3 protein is CASSMDSANTGELFF. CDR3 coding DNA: TGTGCTAGCAGCATGGACAGTGCGAACACCGGGGAGCTGTTTTTT.